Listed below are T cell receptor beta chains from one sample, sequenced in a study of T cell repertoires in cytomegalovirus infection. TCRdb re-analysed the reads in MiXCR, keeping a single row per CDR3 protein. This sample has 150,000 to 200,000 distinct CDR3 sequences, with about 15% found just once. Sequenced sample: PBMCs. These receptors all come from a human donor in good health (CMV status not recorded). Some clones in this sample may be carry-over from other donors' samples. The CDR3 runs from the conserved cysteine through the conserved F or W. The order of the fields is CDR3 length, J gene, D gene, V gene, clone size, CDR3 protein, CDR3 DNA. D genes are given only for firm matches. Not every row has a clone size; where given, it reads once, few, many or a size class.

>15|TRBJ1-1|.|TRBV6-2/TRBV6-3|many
CASSYNRGSNTEAFF
TGTGCCAGCAGTTACAATAGGGGGTCGAACACTGAAGCTTTCTTT
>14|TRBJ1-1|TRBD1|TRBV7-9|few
CASSYNRGRLEAFF
TGTGCCAGCAGTTATAACAGGGGGAGGCTAGAAGCTTTCTTT
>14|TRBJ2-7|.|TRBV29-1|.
CGVEDGGRGDEQYF
TGCGGCGTTGAAGATGGCGGCAGGGGAGACGAGCAGTACTTC
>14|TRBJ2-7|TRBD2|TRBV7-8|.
CASSSGTRAHEQYF
TGTGCCAGCAGCTCCGGGACTAGGGCCCACGAGCAGTACTTC
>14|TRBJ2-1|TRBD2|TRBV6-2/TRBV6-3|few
CASRSSGYYNEQFF
TGTGCCAGCAGGTCTAGCGGGTACTACAATGAGCAGTTCTTC
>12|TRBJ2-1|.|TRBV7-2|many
CASSFRGAEQFF
TGTGCCAGCAGCTTCCGGGGCGCCGAGCAGTTCTTC
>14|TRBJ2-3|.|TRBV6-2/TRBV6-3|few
CASSYGTFRDTQYF
TGTGCCAGCAGTTACGGGACTTTCAGGGATACGCAGTATTTT
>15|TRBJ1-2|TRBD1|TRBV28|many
CASSFGDRDSYGYTF
TGTGCCAGCAGTTTTGGGGACAGAGATTCCTATGGCTACACCTTC
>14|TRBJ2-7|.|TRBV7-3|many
CASSLLGVGDEQYF
TGTGCCAGCAGCTTACTGGGAGTGGGCGACGAGCAGTACTTC
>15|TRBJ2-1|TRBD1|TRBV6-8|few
CASSYFPDRGDEQFF
TGTGCCAGCAGTTACTTCCCGGACAGGGGCGATGAGCAGTTCTTC
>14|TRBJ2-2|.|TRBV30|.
CAWSKGGDTGELFF
TGTGCCTGGAGTAAGGGGGGCGACACCGGGGAGCTGTTTTTT
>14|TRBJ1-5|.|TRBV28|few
CASSPGGVHQPQHF
TGTGCCAGCAGCCCGGGGGGGGTTCATCAGCCCCAGCATTTT
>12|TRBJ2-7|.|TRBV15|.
CATSRDSGEQYF
TGTGCCACCAGTAGGGACTCGGGTGAGCAGTACTTC
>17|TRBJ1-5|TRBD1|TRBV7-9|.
CASSLAFRGQGDQPQHF
TGTGCCAGCAGCTTAGCTTTTAGGGGACAGGGTGATCAGCCCCAGCATTTT
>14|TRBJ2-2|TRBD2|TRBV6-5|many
CASSRGVSTGELFF
TGTGCCAGCAGTCGGGGGGTTAGCACCGGGGAGCTGTTTTTT
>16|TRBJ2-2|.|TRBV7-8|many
CASSSPVTANTGELFF
TGTGCCAGCAGCTCTCCGGTTACAGCGAACACCGGGGAGCTGTTTTTT
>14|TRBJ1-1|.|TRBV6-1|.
CASSIQGGTTEAFF
TGTGCCAGCAGTATACAGGGAGGGACCACTGAAGCTTTCTTT
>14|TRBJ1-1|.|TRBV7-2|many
CASSKDPVNTEAFF
TGTGCCAGCAGTAAGGACCCGGTGAACACTGAAGCTTTCTTT
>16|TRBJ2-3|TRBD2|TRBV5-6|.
CASSHGLAGTTDTQYF
TGTGCCAGCAGCCACGGACTAGCGGGTACCACAGATACGCAGTATTTT
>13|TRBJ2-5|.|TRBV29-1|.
CSTPGPVKMTQYF
TGCAGCACCCCTGGCCCAGTGAAGATGACCCAGTACTTC
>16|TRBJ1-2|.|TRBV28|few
CASSPPGHSSNYGYTF
TGTGCCAGCAGTCCTCCGGGACACTCGTCTAACTATGGCTACACCTTC
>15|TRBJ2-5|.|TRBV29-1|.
CSVGGRAKDQETQYF
TGCAGCGTTGGTGGTAGGGCCAAAGACCAAGAGACCCAGTACTTC
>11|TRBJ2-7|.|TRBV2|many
CASSEFYEQYF
TGTGCCAGCAGCGAGTTCTACGAGCAGTACTTC
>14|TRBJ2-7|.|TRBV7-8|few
CASSAPGPSYEQYF
TGTGCCAGCAGCGCGCCGGGACCCTCCTACGAGCAGTACTTC
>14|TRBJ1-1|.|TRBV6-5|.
CASSSPRGADGAFF
TGTGCCAGCAGTTCGCCGAGGGGCGCCGACGGAGCTTTCTTT
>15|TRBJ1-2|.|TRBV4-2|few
CASSQGEEANYGYTF
TGTGCCAGCAGCCAAGGGGAAGAAGCTAACTATGGCTACACCTTC
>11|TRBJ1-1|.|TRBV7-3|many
CASSNTREAFF
TGTGCCAGCAGCAACACACGTGAAGCTTTCTTT
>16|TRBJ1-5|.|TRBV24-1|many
CATSPTDSFSNQPQHF
TGTGCCACCAGTCCCACGGACAGTTTTAGCAATCAGCCCCAGCATTTT
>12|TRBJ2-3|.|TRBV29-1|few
CSVAAGADTQYF
TGCAGCGTTGCGGCTGGGGCGGATACGCAGTATTTT
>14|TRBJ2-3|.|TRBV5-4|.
CASSRESRADTQYF
TGTGCCAGCAGCCGGGAAAGCCGGGCGGATACGCAGTATTTT